This TCR delta chain was identified during a study of Vδ1+ human thymocytes. Study outcomes and limitations: Highly polyclonal TRG and TRD repertoires with Gaussian CDR3 length distributions appeared in thymus.

This CDR3 is built from 18 residues. V dropped 7 bases and J dropped 1; count of bases not matched to a gene: 17. Germline values: CDR1 TSWWSYY, CDR2 QGS. This clone was counted between two and nine times. The antigen is undetermined. RNA was extracted from the cells and then reverse transcribed. Pooled V-gene forward primers with one constant-region reverse primer generated the CDR3 amplicons by multiplex PCR. TCRdb reanalysed the multiplex PCR reads with CATT. The profile covers more than 25,000 delta-chain clones, with 7.4% appearing a single time and roughly 0.99% taken by the ten largest. Sequenced: Vdelta1+ gamma-delta thymocytes from the thymus. Subset meaning: FACS-sorted CD3+ TCRalphabeta- TCRVdelta1+ TCRVdelta2- thymocytes. This TCR came from a girl under three years old who had congenital heart surgery. This chain links TRDV1 with TRDJ1, with 8 bases fitting TRDD3. The CDR3 DNA follows: TGTGCTCTTGAGGACTCGGCGTCGTACTGGGGGTCCACCGATAAACTCATCTTT. Its protein product is CALEDSASYWGSTDKLIF.